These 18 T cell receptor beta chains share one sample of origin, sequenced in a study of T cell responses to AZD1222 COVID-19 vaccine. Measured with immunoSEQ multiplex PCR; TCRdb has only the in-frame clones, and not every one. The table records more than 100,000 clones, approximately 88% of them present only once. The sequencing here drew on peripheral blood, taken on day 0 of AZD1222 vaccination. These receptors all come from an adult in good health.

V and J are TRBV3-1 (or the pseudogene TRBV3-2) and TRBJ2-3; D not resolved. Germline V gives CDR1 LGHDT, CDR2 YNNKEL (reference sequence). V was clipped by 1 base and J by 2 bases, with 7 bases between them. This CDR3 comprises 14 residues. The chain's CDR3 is CASSQGRNTDTQYF. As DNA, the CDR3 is TGTGCCAGCAGCCAAGGACGGAACACAGATACGCAGTATTTT.

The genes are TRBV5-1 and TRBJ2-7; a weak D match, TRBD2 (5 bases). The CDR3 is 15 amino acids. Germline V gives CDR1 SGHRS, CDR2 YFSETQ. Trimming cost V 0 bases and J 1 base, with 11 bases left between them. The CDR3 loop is CASSLGGDSSYEQYF. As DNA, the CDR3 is TGCGCCAGCAGCTTGGGGGGAGATTCGTCCTACGAGCAGTACTTC.

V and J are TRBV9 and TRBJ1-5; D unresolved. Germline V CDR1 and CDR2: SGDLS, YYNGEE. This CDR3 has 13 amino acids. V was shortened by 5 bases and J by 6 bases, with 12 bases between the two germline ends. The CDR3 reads CASSPQPGQPQHF. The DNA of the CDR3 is TGTGCCAGCAGTCCACAACCCGGTCAGCCCCAGCATTTT.

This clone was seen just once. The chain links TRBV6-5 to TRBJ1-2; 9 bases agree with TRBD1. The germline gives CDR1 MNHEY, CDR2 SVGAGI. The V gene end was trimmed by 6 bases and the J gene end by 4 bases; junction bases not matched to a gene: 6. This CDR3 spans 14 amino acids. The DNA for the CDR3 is TGTGCCAGCAGAAGACAGGGGGTTATCTATGGCTACACCTTC. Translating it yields CASRRQGVIYGYTF.

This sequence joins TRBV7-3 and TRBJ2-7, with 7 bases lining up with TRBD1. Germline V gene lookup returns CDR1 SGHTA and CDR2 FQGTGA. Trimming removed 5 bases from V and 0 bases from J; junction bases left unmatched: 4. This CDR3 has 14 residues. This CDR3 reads CASSPRDSSYEQYF. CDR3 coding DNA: TGTGCCAGCAGCCCAAGGGACAGCTCCTACGAGCAGTACTTC.

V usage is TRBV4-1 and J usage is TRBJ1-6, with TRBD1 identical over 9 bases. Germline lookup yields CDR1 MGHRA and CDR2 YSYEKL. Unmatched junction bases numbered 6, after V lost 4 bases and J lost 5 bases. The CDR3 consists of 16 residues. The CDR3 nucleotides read TGCGCCAGCAGCCTAAGACGGACAGGGGATAATTCACCCCTCCACTTT. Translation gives CASSLRRTGDNSPLHF.

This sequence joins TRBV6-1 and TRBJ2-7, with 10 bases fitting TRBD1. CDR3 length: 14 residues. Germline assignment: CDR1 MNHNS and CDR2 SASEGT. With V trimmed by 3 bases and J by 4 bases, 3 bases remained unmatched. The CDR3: CASSETGGVYEQYF. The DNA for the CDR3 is TGTGCCAGCAGTGAGACAGGGGGCGTTTACGAGCAGTACTTC.

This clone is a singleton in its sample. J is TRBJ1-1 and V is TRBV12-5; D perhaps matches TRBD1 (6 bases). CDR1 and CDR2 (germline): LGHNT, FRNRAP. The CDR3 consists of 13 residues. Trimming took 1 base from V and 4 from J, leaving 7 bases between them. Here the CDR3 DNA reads TGTGCTAGTGGTTTGGAGGGGGGCACTGAAGCTTTCTTT. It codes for CASGLEGGTEAFF.

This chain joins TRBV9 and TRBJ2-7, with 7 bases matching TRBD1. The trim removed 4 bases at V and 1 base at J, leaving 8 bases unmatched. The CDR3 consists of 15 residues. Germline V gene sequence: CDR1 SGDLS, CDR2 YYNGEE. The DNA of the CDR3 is TGTGCCAGCAGCACTCAGGGGACAGCTTCCTACGAGCAGTACTTC. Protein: CASSTQGTASYEQYF.

In DNA, the CDR3 is TGCGCCAGCAGCGTCGGGTCGGGCGGGCGTGGCTACACCTTC. Residues: CASSVGSGGRGYTF. The chain recombines TRBV5-1 with TRBJ1-2; no firm D call. The CDR3 is made up of 14 amino acids. V lost 4 bases and J 7 bases, leaving 17 bases between the germline ends. The V gene's germline CDR1 is SGHRS and CDR2 YFSETQ.

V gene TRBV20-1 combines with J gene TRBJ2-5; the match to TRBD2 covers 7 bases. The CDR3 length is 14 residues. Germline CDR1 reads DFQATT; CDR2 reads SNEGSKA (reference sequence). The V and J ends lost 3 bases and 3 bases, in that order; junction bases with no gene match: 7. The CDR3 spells CSASSGLAEETQYF. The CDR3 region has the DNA TGCAGTGCTAGTAGTGGCCTAGCGGAAGAGACCCAGTACTTC.

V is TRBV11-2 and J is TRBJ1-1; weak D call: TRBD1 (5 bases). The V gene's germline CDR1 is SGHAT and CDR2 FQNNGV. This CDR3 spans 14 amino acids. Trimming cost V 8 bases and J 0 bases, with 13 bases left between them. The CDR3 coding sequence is TGTGCCAGCGCCTCAGGGTACATGAACACTGAAGCTTTCTTT. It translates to CASASGYMNTEAFF.

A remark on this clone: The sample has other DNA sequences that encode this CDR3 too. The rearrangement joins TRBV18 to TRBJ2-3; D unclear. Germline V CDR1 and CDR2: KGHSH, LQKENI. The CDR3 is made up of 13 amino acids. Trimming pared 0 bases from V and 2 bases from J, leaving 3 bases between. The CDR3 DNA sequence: TGTGCCAGCTCACCACCGGTCACAGATACGCAGTATTTT. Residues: CASSPPVTDTQYF.

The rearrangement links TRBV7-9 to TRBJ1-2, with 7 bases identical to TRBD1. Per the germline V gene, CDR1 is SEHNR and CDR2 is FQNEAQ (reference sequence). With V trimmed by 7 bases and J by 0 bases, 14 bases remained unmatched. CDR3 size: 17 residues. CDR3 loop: CASTESRDREANYGYTF. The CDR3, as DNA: TGTGCCAGCACCGAATCCCGGGACAGAGAAGCTAACTATGGCTACACCTTC.

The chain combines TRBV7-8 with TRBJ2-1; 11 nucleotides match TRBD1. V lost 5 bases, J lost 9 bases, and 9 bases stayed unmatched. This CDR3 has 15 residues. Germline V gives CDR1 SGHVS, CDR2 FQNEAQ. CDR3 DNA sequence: TGTGCCAGCAGCGAAGCTGGGGGACAGGGGGTTGAGCAGTTCTTC. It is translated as CASSEAGGQGVEQFF.

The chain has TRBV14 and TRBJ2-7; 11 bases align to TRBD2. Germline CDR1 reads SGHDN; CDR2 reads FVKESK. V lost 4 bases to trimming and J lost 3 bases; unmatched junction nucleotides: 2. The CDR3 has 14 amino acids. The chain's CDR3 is CASSPGTSGYEQYF. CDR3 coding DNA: TGTGCCAGCAGCCCCGGGACTAGCGGCTACGAGCAGTACTTC.

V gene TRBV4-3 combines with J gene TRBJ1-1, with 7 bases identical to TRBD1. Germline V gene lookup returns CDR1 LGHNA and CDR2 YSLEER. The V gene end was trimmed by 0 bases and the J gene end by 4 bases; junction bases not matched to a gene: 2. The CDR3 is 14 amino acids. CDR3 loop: CASSQERGPTEAFF. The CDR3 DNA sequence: TGCGCCAGCAGCCAAGAAAGGGGGCCCACTGAAGCTTTCTTT.

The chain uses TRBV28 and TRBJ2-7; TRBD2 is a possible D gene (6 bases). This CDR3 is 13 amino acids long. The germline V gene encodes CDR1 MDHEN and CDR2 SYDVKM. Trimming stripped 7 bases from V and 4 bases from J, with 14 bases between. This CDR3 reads CASTRGTAYEQYF. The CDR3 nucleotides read TGTGCCAGCACCCGAGGGACTGCATACGAGCAGTACTTC.